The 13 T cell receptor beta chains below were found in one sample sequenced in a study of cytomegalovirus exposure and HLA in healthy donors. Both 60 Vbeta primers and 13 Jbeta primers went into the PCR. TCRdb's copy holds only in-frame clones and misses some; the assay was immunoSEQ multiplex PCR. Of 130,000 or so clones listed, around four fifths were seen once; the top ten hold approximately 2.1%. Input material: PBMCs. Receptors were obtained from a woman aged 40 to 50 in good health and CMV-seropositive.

The CDR3 coding sequence is TGTGCCTGGTCTCAGAGGACAACCTACGAGCAGTACTTC. Its translation is CAWSQRTTYEQYF. The V call is TRBV30, the J call TRBJ2-7; D is perhaps TRBD1 (5 bases). The CDR3 loop spans 13 amino acids. Trimming took off 5 bases at V and 2 bases at J, with 13 bases between the two ends. Germline V CDR1 and CDR2: GTSNPN, SVGIG (reference sequence).

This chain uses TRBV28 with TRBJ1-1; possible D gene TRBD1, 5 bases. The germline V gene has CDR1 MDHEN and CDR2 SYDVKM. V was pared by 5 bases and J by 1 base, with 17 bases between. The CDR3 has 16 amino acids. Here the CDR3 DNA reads TGTGCCAGCAGTGTCAGGAGGGGACGGCCGAACACTGAAGCTTTCTTT. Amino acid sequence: CASSVRRGRPNTEAFF.

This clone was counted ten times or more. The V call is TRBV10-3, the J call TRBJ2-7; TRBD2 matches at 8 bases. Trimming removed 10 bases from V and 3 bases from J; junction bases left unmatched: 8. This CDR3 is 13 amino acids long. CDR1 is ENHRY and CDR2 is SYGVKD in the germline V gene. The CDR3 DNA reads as TGTGCCACCCGGGGGGGGGCGAGCTACGAGCAGTACTTC. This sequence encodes CATRGGASYEQYF.

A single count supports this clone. The CDR3 sequence: CASSDRGGPYNEQFF. CDR3 coding DNA: TGTGCCAGTAGTGACAGGGGCGGCCCCTACAATGAGCAGTTCTTC. The chain is built from TRBV19 and TRBJ2-1; 8 positions match TRBD1. Germline V gene lookup returns CDR1 LNHDA and CDR2 SQIVND (reference sequence). The V gene end was trimmed by 5 bases and the J gene end by 2 bases; junction bases not matched to a gene: 5. The CDR3 extends over 15 amino acids.

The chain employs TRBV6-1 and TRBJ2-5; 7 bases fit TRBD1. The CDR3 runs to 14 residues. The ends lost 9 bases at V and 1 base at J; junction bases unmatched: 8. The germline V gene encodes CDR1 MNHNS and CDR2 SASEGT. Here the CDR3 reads CASETGAIQETQYF. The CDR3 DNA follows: TGTGCCAGTGAAACAGGGGCTATCCAAGAGACCCAGTACTTC.

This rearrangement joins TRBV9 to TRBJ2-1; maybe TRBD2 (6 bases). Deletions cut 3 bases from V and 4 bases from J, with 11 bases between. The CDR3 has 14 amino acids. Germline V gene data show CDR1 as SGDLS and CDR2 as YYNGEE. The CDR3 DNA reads TGTGCCAGCAGCGGTAGCGGTATATACAATGAGCAGTTCTTC. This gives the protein CASSGSGIYNEQFF.

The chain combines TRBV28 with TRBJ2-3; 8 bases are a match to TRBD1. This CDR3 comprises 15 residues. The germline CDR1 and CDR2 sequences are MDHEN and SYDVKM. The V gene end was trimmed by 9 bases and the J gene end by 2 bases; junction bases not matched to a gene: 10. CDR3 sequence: CASVPTGAHTDTQYF. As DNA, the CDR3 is TGTGCCAGTGTTCCGACAGGGGCTCACACAGATACGCAGTATTTT.

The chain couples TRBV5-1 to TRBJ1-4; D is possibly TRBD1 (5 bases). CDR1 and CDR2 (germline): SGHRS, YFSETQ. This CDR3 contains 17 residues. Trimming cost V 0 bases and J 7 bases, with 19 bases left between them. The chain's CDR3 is CASSLEGLLGGVEKLFF. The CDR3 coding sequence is TGCGCCAGCAGCTTGGAGGGCTTGCTCGGGGGGGTTGAAAAACTGTTTTTT.

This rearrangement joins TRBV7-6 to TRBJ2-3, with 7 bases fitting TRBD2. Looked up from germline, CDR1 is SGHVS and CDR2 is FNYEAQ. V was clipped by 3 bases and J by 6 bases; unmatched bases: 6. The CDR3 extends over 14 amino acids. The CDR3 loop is CASSFRTRLDTQYF. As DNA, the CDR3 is TGTGCCAGCAGCTTTCGGACTAGACTTGATACGCAGTATTTT.

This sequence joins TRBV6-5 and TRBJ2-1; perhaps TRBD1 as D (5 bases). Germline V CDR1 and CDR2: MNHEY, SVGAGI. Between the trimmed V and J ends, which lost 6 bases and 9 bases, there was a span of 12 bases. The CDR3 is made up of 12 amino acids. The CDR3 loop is CASRPRAGEQFF. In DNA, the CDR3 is TGTGCCAGCAGACCCAGGGCTGGTGAGCAGTTCTTC.

The CDR3: CAWSVRSYGYTF. The CDR3 DNA sequence: TGTGCCTGGAGTGTACGTAGCTATGGCTACACCTTC. The chain links TRBV30 to TRBJ1-2; D is unresolved. Germline values: CDR1 GTSNPN, CDR2 SVGIG (reference sequence). V lost 0 bases and J lost 4, with 6 bases in between. The CDR3 runs 12 residues.

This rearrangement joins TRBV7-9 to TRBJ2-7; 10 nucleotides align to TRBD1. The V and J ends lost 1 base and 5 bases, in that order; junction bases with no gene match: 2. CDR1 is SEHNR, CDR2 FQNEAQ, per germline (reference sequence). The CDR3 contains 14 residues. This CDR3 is CASSLGQGADEQYF. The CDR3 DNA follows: TGTGCCAGCAGCTTAGGACAGGGGGCCGACGAGCAGTACTTC.

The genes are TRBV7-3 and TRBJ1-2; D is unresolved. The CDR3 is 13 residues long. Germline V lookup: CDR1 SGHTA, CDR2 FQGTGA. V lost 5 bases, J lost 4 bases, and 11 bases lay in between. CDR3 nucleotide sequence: TGTGCCAGCAGCCAAGACGGAGCCTATGGCTACACCTTC. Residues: CASSQDGAYGYTF.